This TCR beta chain was captured in a study of T-cell memory formation after mild COVID-19. Study as a whole: There were largely donor-specific TCR clusters.

Germline assignment: CDR1 SEHNR and CDR2 FQNEAQ (reference sequence). This CDR3 is 14 amino acids long. V was pared by 1 base and J by 4 bases, with 8 bases between. TCRdb itself ran the 5' RACE reads through MiXCR, one entry per CDR3 protein. The sample includes roughly 510,000 distinct CDR3 sequences, approximately 15% seen only once; the top ten take approximately 8.1%. The clonotype originates from an adult woman who had mild COVID-19 (a few samples of this study predate the infection). Cell type and time point are not known. The chain recombines TRBV7-9 with TRBJ2-1; D gene ambiguous. Sequences were obtained from PBMCs or a T cell subset sorted from them (not recorded which). The CDR3 is CASSLVPQYNEQFF. In DNA, the CDR3 is TGTGCCAGCAGCTTAGTGCCACAGTACAATGAGCAGTTCTTC.